A single sample is the source of the 29 T cell receptor beta chains below, sequenced in a study of shared clonotypes between healthy human individuals. Clones were read by immunoSEQ multiplex PCR, and TCRdb kept only the in-frame ones, dropping some. The sample lists roughly 760,000 clones, 74% occurring once. Sequences were obtained from memory CD4+ T cells sorted from blood. This sample's subset: CD45RA-negative fraction. The receptors here all came from a woman in her twenties or thirties in good health.

Comment on this clone: The germline gene is not matched at one end of the junction; a read error may be the cause. The genes are TRBV19 and TRBJ1-1, with D tentatively TRBD1 (5 bases). Germline assignment: CDR1 LNHDA and CDR2 SQIVND (reference sequence). The CDR3 length is 15 residues. The CDR3 region is CASSVDSALNTEAFF. CDR3 bases: TGTGCCAGTAGTGTAGACAGTGCGTTGAACACTGAAGCTTTCTTT.

This clone was picked up many times. This chain connects TRBV5-1 to TRBJ2-3; 7 nucleotides align to TRBD1. V lost 2 bases, J lost 4 bases, and 7 bases stayed unmatched. The CDR3 contains 15 residues. The germline gives CDR1 SGHRS, CDR2 YFSETQ. CDR3 amino acids: CASSFWQGDADTQYF. In DNA, the CDR3 is TGCGCCAGCAGCTTTTGGCAGGGGGACGCAGATACGCAGTATTTT. Drawing the rest from reference TRBV5-1 and TRBJ2-3, the complete variable domain is KAGVTQTPRYLIKTRGQQVTLSCSPISGHRSVSWYQQTPGQGLQFLFEYFSETQRNKGNFPGRFSGRQFSNSRSEMNVSTLELGDSALYLCASSFWQGDADTQYFGPGTRLTVL.

The chain employs TRBV19 and TRBJ2-7; D possibly corresponds to TRBD1 (6 bases). The germline V gene encodes CDR1 LNHDA and CDR2 SQIVND (reference sequence). The CDR3 contains 14 residues. Trimming took off 5 bases at V and 3 bases at J, with 14 bases between the two ends. CDR3 protein: CASSRQGLLYEQYF. CDR3 DNA sequence: TGTGCCAGTAGTCGGCAGGGGTTACTCTACGAGCAGTACTTC.

This chain uses TRBV11-1 with TRBJ1-1; no clear D. V was pared by 4 bases and J by 1 base, with 7 bases between. The CDR3 is 13 amino acids. CDR1 and CDR2 (germline): SGHAT, FQDESV (reference sequence). In DNA form, the CDR3 reads TGTGCCAGCAGCTCCGGGGAGAACACTGAAGCTTTCTTT. Translating it yields CASSSGENTEAFF.

The J gene is TRBJ2-5, the V gene TRBV6-6; D is perhaps TRBD1 (6 bases). The CDR3 spans 15 residues. Trimming stripped 0 bases from V and 4 bases from J, with 12 bases between. CDR1 MNHNY and CDR2 SVGAGI come from the germline V gene (reference sequence). DNA for the CDR3: TGTGCCAGCAGTTACTCGGGGGCCTCATTAGAGACCCAGTACTTC. Protein sequence: CASSYSGASLETQYF.

The rearrangement links TRBV19 to TRBJ2-1; weak D call: TRBD1 (5 bases). Germline V lookup: CDR1 LNHDA, CDR2 SQIVND (reference sequence). Trimming removed 3 bases at V and 6 bases at J, with 9 bases between. The CDR3 extends over 13 amino acids. This CDR3 is CASSIMQGNEQFF. In DNA form, the CDR3 reads TGTGCCAGTAGTATCATGCAGGGCAATGAGCAGTTCTTC.

The V gene is TRBV28, the J gene TRBJ2-1; no reliable D call. Germline V gene data show CDR1 as MDHEN and CDR2 as SYDVKM. The CDR3 covers 15 residues. The ends were cut back, 5 bases at V and 3 bases at J, with 14 bases in the middle. The CDR3 is CASSIYNPGYNEQFF. The CDR3 DNA reads TGTGCCAGCAGTATATACAACCCTGGCTACAATGAGCAGTTCTTC.

In this sample, this clone turned up once. The chain combines TRBV19 with TRBJ1-6; 10 nucleotides align to TRBD1. The length of the CDR3 is 15 residues. Trimming cost V 5 bases and J 8 bases; bases outside gene matches: 6. Germline CDR1 LNHDA, CDR2 SQIVND (reference sequence). As DNA, the CDR3 is TGTGCCAGTAGTCGGGACAGGGGAAAGGATTCACCCCTCCACTTT. It is translated as CASSRDRGKDSPLHF.

Concerning this clone: Other nucleotide sequences from this sample produce the same CDR3. CDR3 region: CASSQNGGETQYF. The CDR3 nucleotides read TGTGCCAGCAGCCAAAATGGTGGGGAGACCCAGTACTTC. The V and J genes are TRBV7-9 and TRBJ2-5; the D is unclear. With 5 bases removed from V and 5 bases from J, the gap between germline ends came to 12 bases. The germline V gene has CDR1 SEHNR and CDR2 FQNEAQ (reference sequence). The CDR3 length is 13 residues.

The CDR3 loop reads CASSGWTLGMDNQPQHF. The CDR3 DNA reads TGTGCCAGCAGTGGCTGGACTTTGGGTATGGACAATCAGCCCCAGCATTTT. The rearrangement joins TRBV28 to TRBJ1-5; D unclear. Per germline, CDR1 MDHEN and CDR2 SYDVKM. V was trimmed by 5 bases and J by 3 bases, leaving 20 bases between them. This CDR3 is built from 17 residues.

The rearrangement joins TRBV5-4 to TRBJ2-3, with TRBD2 matching 8 bases. The CDR3 length is 14 residues. Germline V lookup: CDR1 SGHNT, CDR2 YYREEE (reference sequence). V was clipped by 4 bases and J by 5 bases; unmatched bases: 6. In DNA form, the CDR3 reads TGTGCCAGCAGCAAATACCGGGGGGGAGATACGCAGTATTTT. It yields the protein CASSKYRGGDTQYF.

The J gene is TRBJ2-3, the V gene TRBV10-3, with TRBD2 matching 14 bases. CDR3 length equals 15 residues. V shed 4 bases and J 8 bases; nucleotides not matched to a gene: 5. Germline CDR1 ENHRY, CDR2 SYGVKD. This CDR3 is CAISAGLAGVVTQYF. The CDR3 nucleotides read TGTGCCATCAGTGCGGGACTAGCGGGAGTGGTTACGCAGTATTTT.

Here the CDR3 reads CASRENYRVSKNIQYF. In DNA, the CDR3 is TGTGCCAGCAGAGAAAATTACAGGGTTAGCAAAAACATTCAGTACTTC. The chain couples TRBV6-1 to TRBJ2-4, with a possible D match to TRBD1 (6 bases). Trimming pared 6 bases from V and 3 bases from J, leaving 18 bases between. Germline CDR1 MNHNS, CDR2 SASEGT. This CDR3 has 16 residues.

The gene calls are TRBV2 and TRBJ2-5, with 7 bases fitting TRBD2. The closer fit of TRBJ2-7 to the DNA end suggests the J call may be wrong. The CDR3 runs 15 residues. Germline values: CDR1 SNHLY, CDR2 FYNNEI. The CDR3, as DNA: TGTGCCACCCCAGGAGAAGCGGGAAGCTCCTACGAGCAGTACTTC. This encodes CATPGEAGSSYEQYF.

In its sample, this clone was seen a few times. V and J are TRBV6-6 and TRBJ2-7, with no clear D. This CDR3 comprises 15 residues. Trimming pared 2 bases from V and 4 bases from J, leaving 15 bases between. Germline CDR1 is MNHNY and CDR2 is SVGAGI (reference sequence). The CDR3 sequence is CASSYTPDVGYEQYF. CDR3 nucleotides: TGTGCCAGCAGTTACACCCCGGACGTAGGGTACGAGCAGTACTTC.

In this sample, this clone turned up many times. The chain links TRBV25-1 to TRBJ2-3; 8 nucleotides align to TRBD2. The CDR3 spans 15 residues. Trimming at V came to 3 bases and at J to 2 bases, leaving 4 bases not matched to a gene. Per germline, CDR1 MGHDK and CDR2 SYGVNS. The CDR3 bases are TGTGCCAGCAGTGATCAGCGGGAGTACACAGATACGCAGTATTTT. This codes for CASSDQREYTDTQYF.

The chain uses TRBV19 and TRBJ1-1; weak D call: TRBD1 (5 bases). Germline lookup yields CDR1 LNHDA and CDR2 SQIVND (reference sequence). The CDR3 covers 16 residues. Trimming shortened V by 6 bases and J by 4 bases, and 21 bases separated the two germline ends. CDR3 sequence (DNA): TGTGCCAGTAGCCACCGGGCGATTCTCGGGGGCACTGAAGCTTTCTTT. Translating it yields CASSHRAILGGTEAFF.

This clone has only a few counts. The chain uses TRBV15 and TRBJ2-7; TRBD2 agrees at 8 bases. The CDR3 runs to 15 residues. Germline loops: CDR1 LNHNV, CDR2 YYDKDF (reference sequence). J was trimmed by 0 bases and V by 6 bases; bases with no gene match: 7. CDR3 residues: CATRPGGGSSYEQYF. Written as DNA, the CDR3 is TGTGCCACCAGACCGGGGGGGGGTAGCTCCTACGAGCAGTACTTC.

The rearrangement links TRBV27 to TRBJ1-1, with a weak D call TRBD1 (6 bases). CDR1 and CDR2 from the germline V gene are MNHEY and SMNVEV (reference sequence). The length of the CDR3 is 14 residues. V lost 3 bases and J 1 base, leaving 9 bases between the germline ends. Here the CDR3 reads CASSFRDTNTEAFF. The CDR3 DNA follows: TGTGCCAGCAGTTTTAGGGACACGAACACTGAAGCTTTCTTT.

The CDR3 region has the DNA TGCGCCAGCGGCAAGGGCCTCCCGGGCCTTGAGCAGTTCTTC. It specifies CASGKGLPGLEQFF. This sequence joins TRBV4-1 and TRBJ2-1; no reliable D call. CDR3 size: 14 residues. The germline gives CDR1 MGHRA, CDR2 YSYEKL. Trimming left V 8 bases short and J 9 bases short, with 20 bases between.

The V gene is TRBV2, the J gene TRBJ2-5; 9 bases are a match to TRBD1. The junction had 5 bases not matched to a gene; V was cut back by 4 bases and J by 5 bases. Germline V CDR1 and CDR2: SNHLY, FYNNEI. The length of the CDR3 is 14 residues. The CDR3 protein is CASSGDRGAETQYF. CDR3 coding DNA: TGTGCCAGCAGTGGCGACAGGGGGGCGGAGACCCAGTACTTC.

This clone occurred a few times. The rearrangement uses TRBV5-4 and TRBJ2-7; 7 nucleotides match TRBD2. V trimming: 2 bases; J trimming: 2 bases; junction bases outside the gene matches: 1. Germline V gene sequence: CDR1 SGHNT, CDR2 YYREEE (reference sequence). The CDR3 runs to 13 residues. The CDR3 protein is CASSLAGPYEQYF. The CDR3 DNA follows: TGTGCCAGCAGCTTAGCGGGACCCTACGAGCAGTACTTC.

This clone was seen once. The chain carries TRBV28 and TRBJ1-4; no clear D. The germline gives CDR1 MDHEN, CDR2 SYDVKM. Trimming stripped 2 bases from V and 8 bases from J, with 6 bases between. The CDR3 contains 12 residues. This chain's CDR3 is CASSLELEKLFF. The CDR3 DNA is TGTGCCAGCAGTTTAGAGCTAGAAAAACTGTTTTTT.

This clone was detected only once. J is TRBJ2-5 and V is TRBV7-3; D might be TRBD2 (5 bases). The V gene's germline CDR1 is SGHTA and CDR2 FQGTGA. Trimming stripped 2 bases from V and 0 bases from J, with 7 bases between. CDR3 length equals 14 residues. CDR3 DNA: TGTGCCAGCAGCTTACGGGATTACCAAGAGACCCAGTACTTC. Translated: CASSLRDYQETQYF.

The chain recombines TRBV7-2 with TRBJ1-5; D uncertain. Trimming stripped 7 bases from V and 1 base from J, with 14 bases between. CDR3 length: 15 amino acids. Germline V gene data show CDR1 as SGHTA and CDR2 as FQGNSA. CDR3 sequence reads: CASNHGSASNQPQHF. CDR3 nucleotides: TGTGCCAGCAACCACGGATCCGCAAGCAATCAGCCCCAGCATTTT.

Worth noting for this clone: Other DNA sequences from this sample encode an identical CDR3 as well. The rearrangement joins TRBV7-2 to TRBJ2-3; 7 bases agree with TRBD2. The germline gives CDR1 SGHTA, CDR2 FQGNSA. This CDR3 has 13 residues. Trimming at V came to 3 bases and at J to 6 bases, leaving 3 bases not matched to a gene. CDR3 sequence (DNA): TGTGCCAGCAGCTTGGCGGGAGTGGATACGCAGTATTTT. Residues: CASSLAGVDTQYF. Based on the CDR3 plus reference TRBV7-2 and TRBJ2-3, the full variable domain is GAGVSQSPSNKVTEKGKDVELRCDPISGHTALYWYRQSLGQGLEFLIYFQGNSAPDKSGLPSDRFSAERTGGSVSTLTIQRTQQEDSAVYLCASSLAGVDTQYFGPGTRLTVL.

The chain couples TRBV4-1 to TRBJ2-1, with TRBD2 matching 9 bases. After removal of 5 bases from V and 1 base from J, the junction contained 3 bases not matched to a gene. The CDR3 totals 15 residues. From germline, CDR1 is MGHRA and CDR2 YSYEKL. The CDR3 loop is CASSGLAGSYNEQFF. The DNA for the CDR3 is TGCGCCAGCAGCGGCCTAGCGGGATCCTACAATGAGCAGTTCTTC.

Concerning this clone itself: A clone one base away is much larger, so this may be a read error. The V and J genes are TRBV11-3 and TRBJ2-2; weak D call: TRBD2 (6 bases). Germline CDR1 reads SGHNT; CDR2 reads YENEEA. The V end was cut by 5 bases, the J end by 5 bases, with 6 bases between. The CDR3 covers 12 residues. The CDR3 DNA is TGTGCCAGCAGCCGGGAGACCGGGGAGCTGTTTTTT. Its protein is CASSRETGELFF.

The chain joins TRBV14 to TRBJ1-2, with 7 nucleotides matching TRBD1. J lost 0 bases, V lost 3 bases, and 10 bases had no gene match. Germline lookup yields CDR1 SGHDN and CDR2 FVKESK. The CDR3 length is 17 residues. The CDR3, as DNA: TGTGCCAGCAGCCATCTCCCAGGACAGGCCACTAACTATGGCTACACCTTC. Its protein product is CASSHLPGQATNYGYTF.